What follows are 17 T cell receptor beta chains derived from one specimen sequenced in a study of blood T cell repertoires in COVID-19. Profiling relied on immunoSEQ multiplex PCR, and the TCRdb table lists in-frame clones only, not all of them. The sample records 88,000 or so clones, roughly 90% being singletons. The material sequenced was peripheral blood. The receptors derive from a man in his fifties with acute or convalescent COVID-19.

The rearrangement links TRBV4-2 to TRBJ2-2; 8 bases fit TRBD2. Germline V CDR1 and CDR2: LGHNA, YNFKEQ. The V gene end was trimmed by 0 bases and the J gene end by 0 bases; junction bases not matched to a gene: 3. The CDR3 runs to 17 residues. The CDR3 nucleotides are TGTGCCAGCAGCCAAGAAAGGGGACTAGCGAACACCGGGGAGCTGTTTTTT. Protein sequence: CASSQERGLANTGELFF.

This clone was seen once. The gene calls are TRBV19 and TRBJ1-1; 11 bases align to TRBD1. CDR1 is LNHDA and CDR2 is SQIVND in the germline V gene (reference sequence). CDR3 length: 12 residues. Trimming at V came to 10 bases and at J to 5 bases, leaving 3 bases not matched to a gene. DNA for the CDR3: TGTGCCACCGGGACAGGGGGAACTGAAGCTTTCTTT. As protein: CATGTGGTEAFF.

V usage is TRBV29-1 and J usage is TRBJ2-5, with D unresolved. The germline gives CDR1 SQVTM, CDR2 ANQGSEA. There are 12 residues in the CDR3. Deletions cut 2 bases from V and 3 bases from J, with 7 bases between. As DNA, the CDR3 is TGCAGCGTTGAACCTCGGGAAGAGACCCAGTACTTC. This translates into CSVEPREETQYF.

The chain couples TRBV6-4 to TRBJ1-5, with no clear D. Germline V gene lookup returns CDR1 MRHNA and CDR2 SNTAGT. The CDR3 sequence is 12 residues long. The V gene lost 2 bases and the J gene lost 5 bases, with 4 bases spanning the gap. The CDR3 region has the DNA TGTGCCAGCAGTGACCCTTATCAGCCCCAGCATTTT. Protein sequence: CASSDPYQPQHF.

The rearrangement uses TRBV18 and TRBJ1-5; the match to TRBD1 covers 8 bases. CDR1 is KGHSH and CDR2 is LQKENI in the germline V gene. CDR3 length equals 15 residues. J lost 2 bases, V lost 6 bases, and 6 bases had no gene match. The CDR3 region has the DNA TGTGCCAGCTCCCCGGACAGGGTCGGCAATCAGCCCCAGCATTTT. This sequence encodes CASSPDRVGNQPQHF.

A few counts support this clone. V and J are TRBV5-1 and TRBJ2-7, with TRBD1 matching 10 bases. V trimming: 0 bases; J trimming: 6 bases; junction bases outside the gene matches: 3. The CDR3 sequence is 14 residues long. Germline V gives CDR1 SGHRS, CDR2 YFSETQ. The CDR3 nucleotides read TGCGCCAGCAGCTTGGGAGGACAGGGGGGCGAGCAGTACTTC. This encodes CASSLGGQGGEQYF. Variable domain in full (rest from reference TRBV5-1 and TRBJ2-7): KAGVTQTPRYLIKTRGQQVTLSCSPISGHRSVSWYQQTPGQGLQFLFEYFSETQRNKGNFPGRFSGRQFSNSRSEMNVSTLELGDSALYLCASSLGGQGGEQYFGPGTRLTVT.

This rearrangement joins TRBV5-1 to TRBJ2-5, with a possible D match to TRBD2 (6 bases). V was clipped by 2 bases and J by 4 bases, with 18 bases between them. Germline V CDR1 and CDR2: SGHRS, YFSETQ. The CDR3 contains 16 residues. CDR3 protein: CASSLGERATGETQYF. CDR3 sequence (DNA): TGCGCCAGCAGCTTAGGAGAGCGGGCGACGGGAGAGACCCAGTACTTC.

The DNA of the CDR3 is TGCGCCAAAATCTTGTGGGGCGAATCTCCAGATACGCAGTATTTT. The encoded protein is CAKILWGESPDTQYF. The rearrangement uses TRBV10-1 and TRBJ2-3; weak D call: TRBD1 (5 bases). CDR3 length: 15 residues. Germline V gene lookup returns CDR1 WNHNN and CDR2 SYGVQD (reference sequence). Trimming removed 10 bases at V and 4 bases at J, with 21 bases between.

The chain couples TRBV19 to TRBJ2-2, with 10 bases matching TRBD2. This CDR3 contains 15 residues. J was trimmed by 4 bases and V by 6 bases; bases with no gene match: 5. Germline-derived CDR1 and CDR2 are LNHDA and SQIVND (reference sequence). The CDR3 region is CASRGAGGLTGELFF. The CDR3 DNA is TGTGCCAGTAGGGGAGCGGGGGGGCTCACCGGGGAGCTGTTTTTT.

This clone was picked up one time. The chain couples TRBV7-9 to TRBJ1-1; D is ambiguous. Per germline, CDR1 SEHNR and CDR2 FQNEAQ (reference sequence). V lost 5 bases, J lost 7 bases, and 8 bases lay in between. The CDR3 contains 11 residues. In DNA, the CDR3 is TGTGCCAGCAGCGTAATAGATGAAGCTTTCTTT. It is translated as CASSVIDEAFF.

The V gene is TRBV25-1, the J gene TRBJ2-5; possibly TRBD2 for D (6 bases). The length of the CDR3 is 11 residues. Deletions cut 3 bases from V and 7 bases from J, with 6 bases between. CDR1 MGHDK and CDR2 SYGVNS come from the germline V gene. CDR3 nucleotide sequence: TGTGCCAGCAGTGAGGAGGGGACCCAGTACTTC. Its protein is CASSEEGTQYF.

The rearrangement uses TRBV5-1 and TRBJ1-2; 11 nucleotides line up with TRBD1. Germline V lookup: CDR1 SGHRS, CDR2 YFSETQ. V shed 0 bases and J 0 bases; nucleotides not matched to a gene: 4. CDR3 length: 17 amino acids. Here the CDR3 DNA reads TGCGCCAGCAGCTTGGGGACAGGGGGCGCATCTAACTATGGCTACACCTTC. It specifies CASSLGTGGASNYGYTF.

In this sample, this clone turned up once. This chain links TRBV9 with TRBJ2-4, with 10 positions matching TRBD1. The CDR3 has 22 residues. Trimming at V came to 3 bases and at J to 1 base, leaving 22 bases not matched to a gene. From germline, CDR1 is SGDLS and CDR2 YYNGEE. The DNA of the CDR3 is TGTGCCAGCAGCGGTAGTTCGGCACCGGGACAGGGGCGATCCGTGGCCAAAAACATTCAGTACTTC. It is translated as CASSGSSAPGQGRSVAKNIQYF.

J is TRBJ2-5 and V is TRBV6-6; 7 nucleotides line up with TRBD2. CDR1 is MNHNY, CDR2 SVGAGI, per germline (reference sequence). This CDR3 comprises 14 residues. V was pared by 7 bases and J by 7 bases, with 12 bases of the junction left unmatched. The CDR3 bases are TGTGCCAGCACAAACGGACTAGTGGCCGGGACCCAGTACTTC. This codes for CASTNGLVAGTQYF.

V and J are TRBV6-5 and TRBJ2-2; tentative D call: TRBD2 (5 bases). This CDR3 has 15 amino acids. With 6 bases removed from V and 3 bases from J, the gap between germline ends came to 14 bases. Germline CDR1 is MNHEY and CDR2 is SVGAGI. CDR3 in amino acids: CASSEGRLYTGELFF. The CDR3 nucleotides read TGTGCCAGCAGCGAGGGCAGGTTATACACCGGGGAGCTGTTTTTT.

The gene calls are TRBV5-1 and TRBJ2-6, with D perhaps TRBD2 (5 bases). This CDR3 is built from 16 residues. Germline V gene lookup returns CDR1 SGHRS and CDR2 YFSETQ. V dropped 4 bases and J dropped 2 bases, with 13 bases sitting between them. The CDR3 region is CASSPSGAAGANVLTF. The CDR3 DNA reads as TGCGCCAGCAGCCCGTCCGGAGCGGCTGGGGCCAACGTCCTGACTTTC.

The gene calls are TRBV7-2 and TRBJ1-6; D is unclear. Looked up from germline, CDR1 is SGHTA and CDR2 is FQGNSA. The CDR3 has 15 residues. The V and J ends lost 4 bases and 6 bases respectively, with 13 bases between them. The CDR3 bases are TGTGCCAGCAGCTCCGAAGTTAGCGGTAATTCACCCCTCCACTTT. It specifies CASSSEVSGNSPLHF. Supplemented by reference TRBV7-2 and TRBJ1-6, the full variable domain reads GAGVSQSPSNKVTEKGKDVELRCDPISGHTALYWYRQSLGQGLEFLIYFQGNSAPDKSGLPSDRFSAERTGGSVSTLTIQRTQQEDSAVYLCASSSEVSGNSPLHFGNGTRLTVT.